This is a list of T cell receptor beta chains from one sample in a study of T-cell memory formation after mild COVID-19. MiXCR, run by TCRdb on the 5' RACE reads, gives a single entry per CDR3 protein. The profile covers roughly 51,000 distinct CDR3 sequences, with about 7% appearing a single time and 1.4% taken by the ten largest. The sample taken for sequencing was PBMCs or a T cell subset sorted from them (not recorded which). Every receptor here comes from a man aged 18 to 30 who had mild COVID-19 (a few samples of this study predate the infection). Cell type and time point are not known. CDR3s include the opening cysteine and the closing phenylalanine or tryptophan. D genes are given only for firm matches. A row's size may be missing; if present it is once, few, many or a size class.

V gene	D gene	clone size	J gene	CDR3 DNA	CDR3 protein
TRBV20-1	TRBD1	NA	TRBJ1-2	TGCAGTGCCAACGCGGGACAGGGTTTAGGAGGCTACACCTTC	CSANAGQGLGGYTF
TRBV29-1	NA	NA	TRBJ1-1	TGCAGCGTGGTACAGGGCCCTATGAACACTGAAGCTTTCTTT	CSVVQGPMNTEAFF
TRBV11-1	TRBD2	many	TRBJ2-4	TGTGCCAGCAGCCCCCCGGGGGGAGCCAAAAACATTCAGTACTTC	CASSPPGGAKNIQYF
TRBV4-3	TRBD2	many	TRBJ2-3	TGCGCCAGCAGCCAAGATACGGGGGGGGGCATCACAGATACGCAGTATTTT	CASSQDTGGGITDTQYF
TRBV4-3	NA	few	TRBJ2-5	TGCGCCAGCAGCCAAGATTCGGGTGCCCAGTACTTC	CASSQDSGAQYF
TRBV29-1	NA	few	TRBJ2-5	TGCAGCGTTGAACAGGGCCCCCAAGAGACCCAGTACTTC	CSVEQGPQETQYF
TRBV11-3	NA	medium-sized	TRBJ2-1	TGTGCCAGCAGCTTAGGGTACAATGAGCAGTTCTTC	CASSLGYNEQFF
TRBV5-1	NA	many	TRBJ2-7	TGCGCCAGCAGCCTGACAGGTCCTTCCTACGAGCAGTACTTC	CASSLTGPSYEQYF
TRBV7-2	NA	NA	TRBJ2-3	TGTGCCAGCAGCCCCGACCCCCCACCGGGGACGCAGTATTTT	CASSPDPPPGTQYF
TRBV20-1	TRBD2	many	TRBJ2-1	TGCAGTGCTAGGGGACTAGGTGTTAGCTTTGAGCAGTTCTTC	CSARGLGVSFEQFF
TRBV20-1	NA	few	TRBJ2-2	TGCAGTGCTAGAGACTTCCTTCGGGGGAATACCGGGGAGCTGTTTTTT	CSARDFLRGNTGELFF
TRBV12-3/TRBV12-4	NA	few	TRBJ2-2	TGTGCCAGCAGTTTTAGGGGGGCCCGTACCGGGGAGCTGTTTTTT	CASSFRGARTGELFF
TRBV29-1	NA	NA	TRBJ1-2	TGCAGCGTTGGTTCCGATCTCTATGGCTACACCTTC	CSVGSDLYGYTF
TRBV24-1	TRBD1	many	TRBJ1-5	TGTGCCACCAGTGGGACAGGCGTCGGCAATCAGCCCCAGCATTTT	CATSGTGVGNQPQHF
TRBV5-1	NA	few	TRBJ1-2	TGCGCCAGCAGCTTTTCGGCCCCGGATGGCTACACCTTC	CASSFSAPDGYTF
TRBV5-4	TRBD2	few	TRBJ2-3	TGTGCCAGCATGACAAGAGCCCCCATTAGCGGGGGTAGCACAGATACGCAGTATTTT	CASMTRAPISGGSTDTQYF
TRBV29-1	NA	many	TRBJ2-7	TGCAGCGTTGCGGTGACTTTATCCTACGAGCAGTACTTC	CSVAVTLSYEQYF
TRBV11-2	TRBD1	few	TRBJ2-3	TGTGCCAGCAGCTTGTCAGGGGGCAGCGGCACAGATACGCAGTATTTT	CASSLSGGSGTDTQYF
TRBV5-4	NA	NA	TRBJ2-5	TGTGCCAGCAGCCCCGGGACCAACTCCCGAGAGACCCAGTACTTC	CASSPGTNSRETQYF
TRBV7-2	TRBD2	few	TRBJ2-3	TGTGCCAGCAGCTTCCTCTCCAGCGGGGGAAGGTCAGATACGCAGTATTTT	CASSFLSSGGRSDTQYF
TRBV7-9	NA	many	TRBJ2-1	TGTGCCAGCAGCAGACGGGCAGGCAATGAGCAGTTCTTC	CASSRRAGNEQFF
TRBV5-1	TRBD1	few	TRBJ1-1	TGCGCCAGCAGCACGGGACAGCCGAACACTGAAGCTTTCTTT	CASSTGQPNTEAFF